The 30 T cell receptor beta chains in this list originate from one sample, sequenced in a study of blood T cell repertoires in COVID-19. Clones were sequenced by immunoSEQ multiplex PCR, and TCRdb holds only the in-frame ones, with some missing. The sample includes 100,000 to 140,000 clones, roughly 84% of them seen just once. Specimen: peripheral blood. The receptors stem from a human donor in a cohort sampled during active COVID-19.

V gene TRBV30 combines with J gene TRBJ1-5, with TRBD1 identical over 8 bases. With 1 base clipped from V and 4 bases from J, the junction kept 3 bases outside the gene matches. CDR1 and CDR2 from the germline V gene are GTSNPN and SVGIG (reference sequence). The CDR3 sequence is 14 residues long. The CDR3 DNA reads as TGTGCCTGGAGTGGGACAGGGCGTAATCAGCCCCAGCATTTT. Encoded protein: CAWSGTGRNQPQHF.

The rearrangement uses TRBV18 and TRBJ1-6; perhaps TRBD1 as D (5 bases). This CDR3 contains 15 residues. The germline CDR1 and CDR2 sequences are KGHSH and LQKENI. V gave up 6 bases and J gave up 7 bases, with 16 bases separating them. The CDR3 region is CASSGSIRENSPLHF. As DNA, the CDR3 is TGTGCCAGCTCGGGCTCCATCAGGGAAAATTCACCCCTCCACTTT.

This chain uses TRBV7-3 with TRBJ1-3; D is perhaps TRBD1 (6 bases). CDR3 length equals 16 residues. V lost 5 bases and J lost 0, with 14 bases in between. Germline V lookup: CDR1 SGHTA, CDR2 FQGTGA. DNA for the CDR3: TGTGCCAGCAGCCCCGGACAGCCGAGCTCTGGAAACACCATATATTTT. Protein sequence: CASSPGQPSSGNTIYF.

Notes on this clone: Sequence at one end of the junction differs from germline and may be a read error. The V call is TRBV7-7, the J call TRBJ2-5; TRBD2 agrees at 8 bases. Per the germline V gene, CDR1 is SSHAT and CDR2 is FNYEAQ (reference sequence). The CDR3 sequence is 16 residues long. The CDR3 region is CASSPRGGLYQETQYF. CDR3 sequence (DNA): TGTGCTAGCAGCCCACGGGGGGGTTTGTACCAAGAGACCCAGTACTTC.

The V and J genes are TRBV6-2 or TRBV6-3 and TRBJ2-7; TRBD2 is a possible D gene (5 bases). The CDR3 has 16 residues. Trimming took off 1 base at V and 5 bases at J, with 18 bases between the two ends. Germline lookup yields CDR1 MNHEY and CDR2 SVGEGT. CDR3 region: CASSYYDYRRGNEQYF. For the CDR3, the DNA is TGTGCCAGCAGTTACTACGATTACCGACGGGGAAACGAGCAGTACTTC.

This chain links TRBV14 with TRBJ2-1; perhaps TRBD1 as D (6 bases). The germline V gene has CDR1 SGHDN and CDR2 FVKESK. Trimming shortened V by 1 base and J by 3 bases, and 10 bases separated the two germline ends. There are 15 residues in the CDR3. The DNA of the CDR3 is TGTGCCAGCAGCCAAGGTCAGGGGATCTACAATGAGCAGTTCTTC. Translated, it gives CASSQGQGIYNEQFF.

This chain joins TRBV6-6 and TRBJ2-1; TRBD2 might be the D (5 bases). The V gene's germline CDR1 is MNHNY and CDR2 SVGAGI (reference sequence). Trimming cost V 7 bases and J 4 bases, with 11 bases left between them. The CDR3 is 13 amino acids. CDR3 protein: CASITAGYNEQFF. The CDR3 DNA reads as TGTGCCAGCATTACGGCGGGTTACAATGAGCAGTTCTTC.

The V gene is TRBV18, the J gene TRBJ2-1; 8 bases map to TRBD2. The CDR3 extends over 15 amino acids. V dropped 2 bases and J dropped 4; count of bases not matched to a gene: 4. CDR1 is KGHSH, CDR2 LQKENI, per germline. CDR3 loop: CASSPTAGGYNEQFF. The CDR3 DNA sequence: TGTGCCAGCTCACCAACCGCGGGAGGTTACAATGAGCAGTTCTTC.

CDR3 sequence (DNA): TGTGCCAGCAGCGTTGGGGGGGCCGGTAATTCACCCCTCCACTTT. Its translation is CASSVGGAGNSPLHF. The J gene is TRBJ1-6, the V gene TRBV9; D is possibly TRBD1 (6 bases). Germline V gene lookup returns CDR1 SGDLS and CDR2 YYNGEE. This CDR3 region has 15 residues. V was clipped by 2 bases and J by 6 bases, with 12 bases between them. The full variable domain, rest sourced from reference TRBV9 and TRBJ1-6, is DSGVTQTPKHLITATGQRVTLRCSPRSGDLSVYWYQQSLDQGLQFLIQYYNGEERAKGNILERFSAQQFPDLHSELNLSSLELGDSALYFCASSVGGAGNSPLHFGNGTRLTVT.

Turning to this clone: The sample carries other DNA sequences with the same CDR3. The V call is TRBV9, the J call TRBJ1-4; 7 positions match TRBD1. Trimming removed 3 bases from V and 0 bases from J; junction bases left unmatched: 2. The CDR3 totals 15 residues. CDR1 is SGDLS and CDR2 is YYNGEE in the germline V gene. Written as DNA, the CDR3 is TGTGCCAGCAGCGCGGGACAGTCAACTAATGAAAAACTGTTTTTT. Its translation: CASSAGQSTNEKLFF.

The rearrangement links TRBV19 to TRBJ1-1; possibly TRBD1 for D (6 bases). The CDR3 has 14 residues. Germline-derived CDR1 and CDR2 are LNHDA and SQIVND (reference sequence). Trimming cost V 6 bases and J 1 base, with 12 bases left between them. CDR3 sequence: CASSLDRTNTEAFF. In DNA, the CDR3 is TGTGCCAGTAGCCTAGACAGGACGAACACTGAAGCTTTCTTT.

The V gene is TRBV13, the J gene TRBJ1-2, with TRBD1 matching 7 bases. The CDR3 length is 16 residues. Looked up from germline, CDR1 is PRHDT and CDR2 is FYEKMQ (reference sequence). The ends lost 1 base at V and 4 bases at J; junction bases unmatched: 9. DNA of the CDR3: TGTGCCAGCAGCTTAGCCGCCGGGACAGCTGGCTATGGCTACACCTTC. Residues: CASSLAAGTAGYGYTF.

The chain carries TRBV2 and TRBJ1-5; 9 bases are a match to TRBD1. In germline, CDR1 is SNHLY, CDR2 FYNNEI. The CDR3 has 13 residues. V was pared by 8 bases and J by 7 bases, with 6 bases of the junction left unmatched. The CDR3 sequence: CASGGGQGQPQHF. The CDR3 nucleotides are TGTGCCAGCGGGGGGGGACAGGGACAGCCCCAGCATTTT. The full variable domain, with the rest looked up from reference TRBV2 and TRBJ1-5, is EPEVTQTPSHQVTQMGQEVILRCVPISNHLYFYWYRQILGQKVEFLVSFYNNEISEKSEIFDDQFSVERPDGSNFTLKIRSTKLEDSAMYFCASGGGQGQPQHFGDGTRLSIL.

The chain combines TRBV20-1 with TRBJ2-3; D gene unclear. This CDR3 has 11 residues. Germline values: CDR1 DFQATT, CDR2 SNEGSKA (reference sequence). V shed 5 bases and J shed 2 bases, with 5 bases lying between them. CDR3 residues: CSAGFTDTQYF. Here the CDR3 DNA reads TGCAGTGCTGGCTTCACAGATACGCAGTATTTT.

The V gene is TRBV19, the J gene TRBJ2-1; 11 bases fit TRBD2. There are 16 residues in the CDR3. Trimming took 3 bases from V and 6 from J; bases not matched to a gene: 7. Germline V gives CDR1 LNHDA, CDR2 SQIVND (reference sequence). Written as DNA, the CDR3 is TGTGCCAGTAGTATTCGACGGCTAGCGGGAGGCAATGAGCAGTTCTTC. This gives the protein CASSIRRLAGGNEQFF. The full variable domain, rest sourced from reference TRBV19 and TRBJ2-1, is DGGITQSPKYLFRKEGQNVTLSCEQNLNHDAMYWYRQDPGQGLRLIYYSQIVNDFQKGDIAEGYSVSREKKESFPLTVTSAQKNPTAFYLCASSIRRLAGGNEQFFGPGTRLTVL.

V gene TRBV24-1 combines with J gene TRBJ2-1; 10 bases are a match to TRBD1. This CDR3 has 16 amino acids. Germline CDR1 and CDR2: KGHDR and SFDVKD. The V and J ends lost 4 bases and 5 bases, in that order; junction bases with no gene match: 7. CDR3 bases: TGTGCCACCAGTGACCCCCCGGGACAGGGGAACAATGAGCAGTTCTTC. This gives the protein CATSDPPGQGNNEQFF.

The chain combines TRBV5-1 with TRBJ1-1; possible D gene TRBD1, 5 bases. Germline CDR1 is SGHRS and CDR2 is YFSETQ. V dropped 5 bases and J dropped 0 bases, with 14 bases sitting between them. The CDR3 loop spans 15 amino acids. Here the CDR3 DNA reads TGCGCCAGCAGATTACAGGCGAACCTGAACACTGAAGCTTTCTTT. It yields the protein CASRLQANLNTEAFF.

This clone has only a few counts. The rearrangement joins TRBV10-1 to TRBJ2-7; possibly TRBD2 for D (5 bases). Trimming took off 2 bases at V and 5 bases at J, with 13 bases between the two ends. The germline CDR1 and CDR2 sequences are WNHNN and SYGVQD (reference sequence). The CDR3 spans 14 residues. The CDR3 sequence: CASSEVGSGNEQYV. CDR3 nucleotide sequence: TGCGCCAGCAGTGAGGTAGGCTCCGGGAACGAGCAGTACGTC.

This clone has only one observation. The V gene is TRBV4-3, the J gene TRBJ1-4; no reliable D call. Trimming cost V 0 bases and J 10 bases, with 18 bases left between them. CDR1 and CDR2 from the germline V gene are LGHNA and YSLEER. The CDR3 length is 16 residues. The CDR3 is CASSQDFETPAGKLFF. The CDR3 region has the DNA TGCGCCAGCAGCCAAGATTTCGAGACGCCGGCGGGAAAACTGTTTTTT.

The rearrangement links TRBV24-1 to TRBJ2-7; TRBD1 matches at 8 bases. Trimming at V came to 6 bases and at J to 5 bases, leaving 11 bases not matched to a gene. Germline lookup yields CDR1 KGHDR and CDR2 SFDVKD. There are 15 residues in the CDR3. DNA of the CDR3: TGTGCCACCAGTCCTTTAGTCGACAGGGGTCACGAGCAGTACGTC. Its protein is CATSPLVDRGHEQYV.

The genes are TRBV10-3 and TRBJ2-1, with 9 bases lining up with TRBD1. Germline V gene lookup returns CDR1 ENHRY and CDR2 SYGVKD. This CDR3 is 16 amino acids long. The V and J ends lost 2 bases and 7 bases, in that order; junction bases with no gene match: 9. The CDR3 spells CAISEIRDRVGNEQFF. As DNA, the CDR3 is TGTGCCATCAGTGAGATCCGGGACAGGGTTGGGAATGAGCAGTTCTTC.

V usage is TRBV24-1 and J usage is TRBJ1-1, with 8 bases lining up with TRBD1. CDR3 length equals 13 residues. CDR1 and CDR2 from the germline V gene are KGHDR and SFDVKD. J gave up 4 bases and V 9 bases, and 6 bases lay outside the gene matches. CDR3 amino acids: CATLNRGFTEAFF. The CDR3 DNA reads as TGTGCCACCTTGAACAGGGGGTTCACTGAAGCTTTCTTT.

V usage is TRBV6-2 or TRBV6-3 and J usage is TRBJ1-5, with D perhaps matching TRBD1 (5 bases). In germline, CDR1 is MNHEY, CDR2 SVGEGT. Trimming stripped 5 bases from V and 3 bases from J, with 8 bases between. The CDR3 contains 13 residues. The CDR3 loop is CASSLTDNQPQHF. The CDR3 region has the DNA TGTGCCAGCAGTCTGACAGACAATCAGCCCCAGCATTTT.

The chain has TRBV27 and TRBJ1-6; 9 nucleotides agree with TRBD1. CDR1 MNHEY and CDR2 SMNVEV come from the germline V gene (reference sequence). J gave up 9 bases and V 5 bases, and 5 bases lay outside the gene matches. The CDR3 has 14 amino acids. The CDR3 nucleotides are TGTGCCAGCAGTCCGGACAGGGGTGGTTCACCCCTCCACTTT. Residues: CASSPDRGGSPLHF.

The gene calls are TRBV19 and TRBJ1-5; 9 bases are shared with TRBD1. V gave up 8 bases and J gave up 3 bases; unmatched junction bases: 5. The CDR3 totals 14 residues. Germline V lookup: CDR1 LNHDA, CDR2 SQIVND (reference sequence). In DNA form, the CDR3 reads TGTGCCAGTCGTAGGACAGGGGTCAATCAGCCCCAGCATTTT. As protein: CASRRTGVNQPQHF.

The chain joins TRBV24-1 to TRBJ2-3, with D unclear. The ends were cut back, 6 bases at V and 2 bases at J, with 14 bases in the middle. The CDR3 loop spans 15 amino acids. Germline V gene data show CDR1 as KGHDR and CDR2 as SFDVKD. CDR3 in DNA: TGTGCCACCAGTCCTGGCGGCGCCCTCACAGATACGCAGTATTTT. It yields the protein CATSPGGALTDTQYF.

The chain is built from TRBV3-1 (or the pseudogene TRBV3-2) and TRBJ2-3; D is perhaps TRBD2 (6 bases). Germline V gene lookup returns CDR1 LGHDT and CDR2 YNNKEL (reference sequence). The CDR3 totals 16 residues. V shed 1 base and J shed 8 bases, with 19 bases lying between them. The CDR3 DNA reads as TGTGCCAGCAGCCAAGCTGGGACTCCCAGTGGGGGTACGCAGTATTTT. Protein: CASSQAGTPSGGTQYF.

This clone was seen a few times. The gene calls are TRBV25-1 and TRBJ1-2; D is possibly TRBD1 (5 bases). Germline V gene data show CDR1 as MGHDK and CDR2 as SYGVNS. V lost 2 bases and J 5 bases, leaving 9 bases between the germline ends. The CDR3 consists of 13 residues. DNA for the CDR3: TGTGCCAGCAGTGAAGGGGGACTTTATGGCTACACCTTC. Translation: CASSEGGLYGYTF.

The chain recombines TRBV6-5 with TRBJ2-2; D uncertain. This CDR3 is 15 amino acids long. Germline V CDR1 and CDR2: MNHEY, SVGAGI. Trimming removed 7 bases from V and 3 bases from J, with 15 bases in between. Here the CDR3 DNA reads TGTGCCAGCAAAGTCTCCGGAGAGCACACCGGGGAGCTGTTTTTT. Its translation: CASKVSGEHTGELFF.

The V call is TRBV6-2 or TRBV6-3, the J call TRBJ2-1, with D perhaps TRBD1 (5 bases). Germline V gene sequence: CDR1 MNHEY, CDR2 SVGEGT. The CDR3 sequence is 14 residues long. The V and J ends lost 5 bases and 12 bases respectively, with 20 bases between them. Here the CDR3 reads CASSISNTQGGQFF. In DNA, the CDR3 is TGTGCCAGCAGTATTAGCAACACCCAGGGTGGGCAGTTCTTC.